The clone carrying this T cell receptor (beta chain) has more than one count but fewer than ten. The antigen remains unidentified. Trimming shortened V by 5 bases and J by 4 bases, and 4 bases separated the two germline ends. This CDR3 has 11 amino acids. The germline V gene has CDR1 MGHDK and CDR2 SYGVNS. The sample originates from a study of naive and memory T cell subsets. Both TRBC1 and TRBC2 were covered by a beta constant-region primer of two equimolar oligonucleotides. Four rounds of PCR amplified the ligated cDNA using nested alpha and beta constant-region primers plus SP2. MiXCR, applied by TCRdb to the UMI-ligation and nested PCR reads, yields one record per CDR3 protein. In the table there are 85,000 to 130,000 distinct CDR3 sequences, more than 12% of which are singletons. Broader study findings: Especially in CD8 cells, naive repertoires contained a few larger clonotypes, possibly CD45RA-re-expressing memory cells. In CD4 and CD8 cells, diversity dropped from naive through EMRA.

The receptor comes from a human donor in good health. The sequenced sample was naive CD8+ T cells from blood. The chain joins TRBV25-1 to TRBJ2-3; D not certain. This chain's CDR3 is CASSKSDTQYF. The CDR3 bases are TGTGCCAGCAGTAAATCAGATACGCAGTATTTT.